This record covers a single T cell receptor (beta chain). Its matching antigen is unknown. These data are taken from a study of blood T cells in healthy people across ages. Overall study findings and caveats: Long-lived donors carried more naive CD4+ cells and greater diversity than aged donors. Using unsorted PBMCs precluded a conclusive naive versus antigen-experienced comparison.

Alongside a J-beta primer mix, a sample-barcoded 5' primer served in a second PCR lasting roughly 7 to 11 cycles. A minimum of 2.5 million CDR3-containing paired-end reads was obtained for each sample. MiXCR was run by TCRdb on the 5' RACE reads, yielding one entry per CDR3 protein. The table has about 1.6 million distinct CDR3 sequences, about 31% seen once. PBMCs, at least 6 million per sample, were isolated. In germline, CDR1 is SGHRS, CDR2 YFSETQ. The CDR3 covers 12 residues. Trimming took 4 bases from V and 12 from J, leaving 16 bases between them. The V and J genes are TRBV5-1 and TRBJ2-5; D might be TRBD1 (6 bases). The sequencing sample was made of blood. This receptor was identified in a young woman in good health. The DNA for the CDR3 is TGCGCCAGCAGCCCGGACAGTATAATGGAGTACTTC. Encoded protein: CASSPDSIMEYF.